This T cell receptor beta chain was sequenced in a study of control samples from healthy donors and cancer patients (dated by TCRdb to 2020 to 2021). CDR1 and CDR2 (MNHEY, SMNVEV) derive from the germline V gene (reference sequence). The trim is 5 bases for V and 5 bases for J, with a gap of 7 bases between the germline ends. The CDR3 sequence holds 13 residues, the cysteine and phenylalanine included. Only the CDR3 DNA is retained, 39 bases long and in frame from the first base. The method behind the library was the immunoSEQ multiplex PCR assay. TCRdb re-hosts the immuneACCESS table, in-frame sequences only. Its copies lack some clones; in the studies checked, an unresolved V gene accounts for under half of them, and the cause for the rest is not known. In all, the sample holds roughly 120,000 clones, and around 96% of those were seen once. The ten largest clones capture approximately 4% of the sample.

A remark on this clone: Its antigen is not yet known. It has no much larger one-base neighbor in the sample; base qualities were not kept.

The chain was built from TRBV27 and TRBJ1-6; the D segment cannot be called with confidence. Specimen: blood. The receptor's source is a man younger than 40 in good health. The nucleotide sequence reads TGTGCCAGCAGTCCGTCCCATAATTCACCCCTCCACTTT. Its coded protein is CASSPSHNSPLHF.